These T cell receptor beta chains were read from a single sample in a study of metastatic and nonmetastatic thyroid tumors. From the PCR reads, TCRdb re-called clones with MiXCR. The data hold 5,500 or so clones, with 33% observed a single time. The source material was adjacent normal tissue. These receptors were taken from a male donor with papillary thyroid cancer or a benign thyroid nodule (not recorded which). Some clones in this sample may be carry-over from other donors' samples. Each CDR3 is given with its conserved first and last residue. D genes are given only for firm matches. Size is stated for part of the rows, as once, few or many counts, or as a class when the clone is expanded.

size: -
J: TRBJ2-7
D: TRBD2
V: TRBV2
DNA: TGTGCCACAGAACTAGCGGGACGGGGCGAGCAGTACTTC
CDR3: CATELAGRGEQYF

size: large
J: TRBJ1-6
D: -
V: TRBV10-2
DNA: TGCGCCAGCAGTCAAATTTACCGGGACTCCTATAATTCACCCCTCCACTTT
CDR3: CASSQIYRDSYNSPLHF

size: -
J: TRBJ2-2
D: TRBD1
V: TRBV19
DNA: TGTGCCAGTATCCCCAGACAGGGGGCTTCTACCGGGGAGCTGTTTTTT
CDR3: CASIPRQGASTGELFF

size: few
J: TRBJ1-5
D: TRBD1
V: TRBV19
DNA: TGTGCCAGTAGTATAGGGACAGGGGTTGGACAGCCCCAGCATTTT
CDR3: CASSIGTGVGQPQHF

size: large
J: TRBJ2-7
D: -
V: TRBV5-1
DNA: TGCGCCAGCAGCTTGGCAGGGGGACTTTTCTACGAGCAGTACTTC
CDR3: CASSLAGGLFYEQYF

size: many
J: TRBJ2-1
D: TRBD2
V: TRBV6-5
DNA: TGTGCCAGCAGTTACAGGGTAGCGGGAGGGAATGAGCAGTTCTTC
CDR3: CASSYRVAGGNEQFF

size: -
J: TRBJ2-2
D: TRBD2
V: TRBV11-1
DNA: TGTGCCAGCAGCCCAACTAGCGGGAGTCGAGGCGGGGAGCTGTTTTTT
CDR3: CASSPTSGSRGGELFF

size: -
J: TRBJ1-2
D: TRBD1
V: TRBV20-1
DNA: TGCAGTGCTAGACCGAACAGGGGGCTCTATGGCTACACCTTC
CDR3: CSARPNRGLYGYTF

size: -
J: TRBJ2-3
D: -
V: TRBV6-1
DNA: TGTGCCAGCACAAGCGAAAGTTTTTTGACAGATACTCAGTATTTT
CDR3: CASTSESFLTDTQYF

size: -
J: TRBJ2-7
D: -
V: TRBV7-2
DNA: TGTGCCAGCAGCTTCAAATACTTGAGCTCCTACGAGCAGTACTTC
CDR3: CASSFKYLSSYEQYF

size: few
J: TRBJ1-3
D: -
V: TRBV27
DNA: TGTGCCAGCAGTCCACATGGGTCGGACACCATATATTTT
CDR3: CASSPHGSDTIYF

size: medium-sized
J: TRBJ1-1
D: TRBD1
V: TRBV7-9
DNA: TGTGCCAGCAGCAAACAGGGGAGTAACACTGAAGCTTTCTTT
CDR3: CASSKQGSNTEAFF

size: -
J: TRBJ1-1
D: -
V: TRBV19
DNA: TGTGCCAGTAGTTTGGGACCCATGAACACTGAAGCTTTCTTT
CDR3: CASSLGPMNTEAFF

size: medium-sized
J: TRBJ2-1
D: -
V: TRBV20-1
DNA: TGCAGTGCTAGGACAATGTCCTTAAACAATGAGCAGTTCTTC
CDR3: CSARTMSLNNEQFF

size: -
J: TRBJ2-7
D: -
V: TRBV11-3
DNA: TGTGCCAGCAGCTTAGATCCAGGCCGTATCTCCTACGAGCAGTACTTC
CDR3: CASSLDPGRISYEQYF

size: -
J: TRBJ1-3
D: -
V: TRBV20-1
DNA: TGCAGTGCTAGACCGATACTGTGGGGCGATGGAAACACCATATATTTT
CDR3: CSARPILWGDGNTIYF

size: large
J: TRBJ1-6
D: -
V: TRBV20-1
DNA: TGCAGTGCTAGGCTTATACTCTCCTATAATTCACCCCTCCACTTT
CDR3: CSARLILSYNSPLHF

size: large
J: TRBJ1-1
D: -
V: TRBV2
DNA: TGTGCCAGCAGTGACCGACCCGGGGGCACTGAAGCTTTCTTT
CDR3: CASSDRPGGTEAFF

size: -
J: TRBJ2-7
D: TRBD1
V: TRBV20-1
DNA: TGCAGTGCTAAAATTCCGGGACAGGGTATCCACGAGCAGTACTTC
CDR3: CSAKIPGQGIHEQYF

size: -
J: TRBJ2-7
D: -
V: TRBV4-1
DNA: TGCGCCAGCAGCCAAGAACGGGGGCCCTCCTACGAGCAGTACTTC
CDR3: CASSQERGPSYEQYF

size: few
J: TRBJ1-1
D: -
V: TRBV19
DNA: TGTGCCAGTAGTACAGGCCAGAACACTGAAGCTTTCTTT
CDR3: CASSTGQNTEAFF

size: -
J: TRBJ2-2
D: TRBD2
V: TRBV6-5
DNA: TGTGCCAGCAGTTGGACTAGCGGGCTCTCGGGGACCGGGGAGCTGTTTTTT
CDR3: CASSWTSGLSGTGELFF

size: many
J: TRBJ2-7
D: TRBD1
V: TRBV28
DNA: TGTGCCAGCAGCAGGGCCGTGGCAAGACAGGGGGAAGTAGGCGAGCAGTACTTC
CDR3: CASSRAVARQGEVGEQYF

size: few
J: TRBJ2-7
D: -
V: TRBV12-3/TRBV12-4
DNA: TGTGCCAGCAGTCGGGACTCTACCTCCTACGAGCAGTACTTC
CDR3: CASSRDSTSYEQYF

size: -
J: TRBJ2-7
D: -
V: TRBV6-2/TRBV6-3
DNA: TGTGCCAGCAGTGTAAGCAGTGGATCCTACGAGCAGTACTTC
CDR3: CASSVSSGSYEQYF

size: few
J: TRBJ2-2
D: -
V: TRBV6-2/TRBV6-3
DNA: TGTGCCAGCAGTGCTGGGCAGGGTGACACCGGTGAGCTGTTTTTT
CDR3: CASSAGQGDTGELFF

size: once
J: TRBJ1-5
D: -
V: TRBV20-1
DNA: TGCAGTGCCCACTTCGAAAGGGGAGACCAGCCCCAGCATTTT
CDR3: CSAHFERGDQPQHF

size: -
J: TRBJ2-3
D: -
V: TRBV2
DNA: TGTGCCAGCAGGGGGGACGGCGGTCCCACAGATACGCAGTATTTT
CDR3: CASRGDGGPTDTQYF

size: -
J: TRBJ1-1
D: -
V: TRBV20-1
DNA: TGCAGTGCTAGAAGTCAGCCAAACACTGAAGCTTTCTTT
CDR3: CSARSQPNTEAFF

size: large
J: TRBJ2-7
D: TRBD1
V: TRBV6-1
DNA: TGTGCCAGCACCTCTACACCGGGACAGGGAAACTCCTACGAGCAGTACTTC
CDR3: CASTSTPGQGNSYEQYF

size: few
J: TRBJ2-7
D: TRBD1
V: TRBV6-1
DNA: TGTGCCAGCAGTCCGGGGACAGGGCGTTCCACCGAGCAGTACTTC
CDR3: CASSPGTGRSTEQYF

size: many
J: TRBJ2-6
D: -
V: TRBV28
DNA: TGTGCCAGCAGTTTTTTTAGGGGCGGGGCCAACGTCCTGACTTTC
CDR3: CASSFFRGGANVLTF

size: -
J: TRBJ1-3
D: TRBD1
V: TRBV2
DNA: TGTGCCAGCGGGGACAGGGTGCCGCTTGGAAACACCATATATTTT
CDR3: CASGDRVPLGNTIYF

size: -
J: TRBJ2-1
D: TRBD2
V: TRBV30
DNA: TGTGCCTGGAATCTCGCTAGCGGTTACAATGAGCAGTTCTTC
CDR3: CAWNLASGYNEQFF

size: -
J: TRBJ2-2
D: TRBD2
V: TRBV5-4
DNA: TGTGCCAGCAGCCCGGAGGGCGGGAGGACCGGGGAGCTGTTTTTT
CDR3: CASSPEGGRTGELFF

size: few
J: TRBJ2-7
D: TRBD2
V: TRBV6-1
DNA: TGTGCCAGCAACCCCTCCGGACTAGCGGGAGTCGGCGAGCAGTACTTC
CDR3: CASNPSGLAGVGEQYF

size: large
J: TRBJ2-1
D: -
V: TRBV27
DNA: TGTGCCAGCAGTTTAAGTGGGGGGAGAAGATATGAGCAGTTCTTC
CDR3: CASSLSGGRRYEQFF

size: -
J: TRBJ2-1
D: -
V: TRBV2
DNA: TGTGCCAGCAGTCAGAGGGATGAGCAGTTCTTC
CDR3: CASSQRDEQFF

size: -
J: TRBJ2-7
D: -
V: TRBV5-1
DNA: TGCGCCATCATCGCAGCGTGGGGCCTCTTCTACGAGCAGTACTTC
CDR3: CAIIAAWGLFYEQYF

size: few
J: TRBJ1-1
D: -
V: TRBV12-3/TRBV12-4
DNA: TGTGCCAGCAGTTTGGGTTGGGGTACTGAAGCTTTCTTT
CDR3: CASSLGWGTEAFF

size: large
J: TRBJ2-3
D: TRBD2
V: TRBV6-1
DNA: TGTGCCAGCAGTGAAGGCCGGGGGGGATGGAGCACAGATACGCAGTATTTT
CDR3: CASSEGRGGWSTDTQYF